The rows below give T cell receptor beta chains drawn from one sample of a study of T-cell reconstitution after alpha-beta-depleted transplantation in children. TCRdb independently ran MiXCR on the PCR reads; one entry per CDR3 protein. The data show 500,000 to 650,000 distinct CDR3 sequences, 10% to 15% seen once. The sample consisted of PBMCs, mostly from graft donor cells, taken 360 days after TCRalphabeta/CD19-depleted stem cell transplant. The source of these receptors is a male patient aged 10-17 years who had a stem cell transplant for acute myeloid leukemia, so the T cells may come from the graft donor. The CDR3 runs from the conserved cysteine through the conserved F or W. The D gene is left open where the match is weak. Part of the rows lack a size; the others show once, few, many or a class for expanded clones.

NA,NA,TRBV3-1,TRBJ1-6,TGTGCCAGCAGCCAAGCAGGGTTAGGGTCACCCCTCCACTTT,CASSQAGLGSPLHF
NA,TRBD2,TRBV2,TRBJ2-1,TGTGCCAGACGGACTAGCGGGAAAAATGAGCAGTTCTTC,CARRTSGKNEQFF
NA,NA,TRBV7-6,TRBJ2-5,TGTGCCAGCAGTCCCCTCACCCCTAGATCCCAAGAGACCCAGTACTTC,CASSPLTPRSQETQYF
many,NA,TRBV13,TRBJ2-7,TGTGCCAGCAGCTCCAGACAGCCCTACGAGCAGTACTTC,CASSSRQPYEQYF
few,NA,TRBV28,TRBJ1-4,TGTGCCAGCAGTAACCCCCTATGGACCAGAGATGAAAAACTGTTTTTT,CASSNPLWTRDEKLFF
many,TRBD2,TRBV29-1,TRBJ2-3,TGCAGCGTTGAACAATACCTTGGGACTAGCGGGAGCTGGGCGCACACAGATACGCAGTATTTT,CSVEQYLGTSGSWAHTDTQYF
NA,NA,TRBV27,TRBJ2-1,TGTGCCAGCAGTTTATGGGCCCGCCGGGGCGGCAGCTCCTACAATGAGCAGTTCTTC,CASSLWARRGGSSYNEQFF
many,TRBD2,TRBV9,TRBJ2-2,TGTGCCAGCAGCGAACCGGGACTAGCGGGCGCCGGGGAGCTGTTTTTT,CASSEPGLAGAGELFF
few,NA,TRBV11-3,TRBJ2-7,TGTGCCAGCAGCCGGGGTCAGGACTATGGCTACAACGAGCAGTACTTC,CASSRGQDYGYNEQYF
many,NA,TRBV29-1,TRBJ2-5,TGCAGCGTTGAAGATAGGGGCAGCGTAGAGACCCAGTACTTC,CSVEDRGSVETQYF
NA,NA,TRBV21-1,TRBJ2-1,TGTGCCAGCAGCATGACTAGCGGGAGGTACAATGAGCAGTTCTTC,CASSMTSGRYNEQFF
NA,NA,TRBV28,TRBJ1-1,TGTGCCGGCAGGGTGAACACTGAAGCTTTCTTT,CAGRVNTEAFF